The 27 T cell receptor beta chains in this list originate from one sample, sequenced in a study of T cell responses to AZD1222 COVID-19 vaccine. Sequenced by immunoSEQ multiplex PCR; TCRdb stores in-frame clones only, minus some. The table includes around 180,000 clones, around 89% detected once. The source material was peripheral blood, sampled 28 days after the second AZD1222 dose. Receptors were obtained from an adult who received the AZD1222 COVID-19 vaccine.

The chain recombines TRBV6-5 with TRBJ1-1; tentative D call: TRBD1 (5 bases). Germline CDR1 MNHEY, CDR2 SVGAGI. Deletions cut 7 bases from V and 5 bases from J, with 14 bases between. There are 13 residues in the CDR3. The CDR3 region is CASNPGGKTEAFF. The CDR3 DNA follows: TGTGCCAGCAACCCTGGGGGGAAGACTGAAGCTTTCTTT.

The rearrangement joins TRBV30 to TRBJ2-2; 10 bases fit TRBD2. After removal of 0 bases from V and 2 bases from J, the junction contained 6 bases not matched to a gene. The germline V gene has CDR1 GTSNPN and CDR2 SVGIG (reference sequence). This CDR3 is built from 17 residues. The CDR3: CAWSVLAGRINTGELFF. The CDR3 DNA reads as TGTGCCTGGAGTGTACTAGCGGGACGTATTAACACCGGGGAGCTGTTTTTT. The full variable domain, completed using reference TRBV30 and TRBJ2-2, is SQTIHQWPATLVQPVGSPLSLECTVEGTSNPNLYWYRQAAGRGLQLLFYSVGIGQISSEVPQNLSASRPQDRQFILSSKKLLLSDSGFYLCAWSVLAGRINTGELFFGEGSRLTVL.

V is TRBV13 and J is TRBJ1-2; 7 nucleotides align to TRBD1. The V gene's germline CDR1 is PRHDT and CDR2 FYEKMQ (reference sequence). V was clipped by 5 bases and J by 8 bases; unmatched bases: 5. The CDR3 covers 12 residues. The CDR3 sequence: CASSSTGDGYTF. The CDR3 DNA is TGTGCCAGCAGCAGTACAGGGGACGGCTACACCTTC. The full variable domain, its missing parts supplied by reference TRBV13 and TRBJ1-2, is AAGVIQSPRHLIKEKRETATLKCYPIPRHDTVYWYQQGPGQDPQFLISFYEKMQSDKGSIPDRFSAQQFSDYHSELNMSSLELGDSALYFCASSSTGDGYTFGSGTRLTVV.

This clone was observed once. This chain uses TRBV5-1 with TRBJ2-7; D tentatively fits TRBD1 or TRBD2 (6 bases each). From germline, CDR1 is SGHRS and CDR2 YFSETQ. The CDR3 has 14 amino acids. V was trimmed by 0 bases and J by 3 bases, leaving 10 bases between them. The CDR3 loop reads CASSLAGGGYEQYF. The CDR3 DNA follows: TGCGCCAGCAGCTTGGCCGGAGGGGGCTACGAGCAGTACTTC.

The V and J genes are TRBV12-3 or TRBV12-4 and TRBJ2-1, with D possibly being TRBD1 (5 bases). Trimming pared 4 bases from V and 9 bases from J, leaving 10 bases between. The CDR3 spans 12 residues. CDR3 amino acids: CASSSGLAEQFF. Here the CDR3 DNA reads TGTGCCAGCAGTTCAGGGTTGGCTGAGCAGTTCTTC.

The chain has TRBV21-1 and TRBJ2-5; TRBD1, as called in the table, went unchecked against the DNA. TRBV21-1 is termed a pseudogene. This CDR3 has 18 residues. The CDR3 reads CASSKTPRQGAFQETQYF. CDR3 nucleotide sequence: TGTGCCAGCAGCAAAACCCCTAGGCAGGGGGCCTTCCAAGAGACCCAGTACTTC.

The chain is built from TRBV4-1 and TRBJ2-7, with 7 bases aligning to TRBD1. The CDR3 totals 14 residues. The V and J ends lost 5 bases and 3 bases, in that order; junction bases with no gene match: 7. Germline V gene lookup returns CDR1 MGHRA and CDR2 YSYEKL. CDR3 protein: CASSSPGQYYEQYF. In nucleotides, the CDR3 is TGCGCCAGCAGCAGCCCGGGACAGTACTACGAGCAGTACTTC.

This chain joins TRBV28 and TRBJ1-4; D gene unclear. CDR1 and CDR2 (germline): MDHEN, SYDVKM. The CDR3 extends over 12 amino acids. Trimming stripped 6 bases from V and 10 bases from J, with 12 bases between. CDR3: CASSQPRGKLFF. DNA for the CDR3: TGTGCCAGCAGCCAGCCTCGTGGAAAACTGTTTTTT.

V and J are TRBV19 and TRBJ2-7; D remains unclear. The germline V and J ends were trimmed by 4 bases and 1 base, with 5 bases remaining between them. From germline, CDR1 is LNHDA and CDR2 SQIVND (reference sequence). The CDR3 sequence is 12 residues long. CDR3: CASSTGSYEQYF. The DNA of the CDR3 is TGTGCCAGTAGTACGGGTTCCTACGAGCAGTACTTC.

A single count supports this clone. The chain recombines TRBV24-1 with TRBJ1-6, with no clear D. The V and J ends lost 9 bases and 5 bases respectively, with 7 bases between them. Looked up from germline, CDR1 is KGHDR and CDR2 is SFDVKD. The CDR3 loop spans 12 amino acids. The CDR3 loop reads CATQDNNSPLHF. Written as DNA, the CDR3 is TGTGCCACCCAAGATAATAATTCACCCCTCCACTTT.

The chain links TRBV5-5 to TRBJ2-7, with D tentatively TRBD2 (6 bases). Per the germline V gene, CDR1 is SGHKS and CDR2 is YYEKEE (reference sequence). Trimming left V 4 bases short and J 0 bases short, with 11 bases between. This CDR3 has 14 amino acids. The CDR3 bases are TGTGCCAGCAGCGTTAGCGGCCACTCCTACGAGCAGTACTTC. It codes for CASSVSGHSYEQYF.

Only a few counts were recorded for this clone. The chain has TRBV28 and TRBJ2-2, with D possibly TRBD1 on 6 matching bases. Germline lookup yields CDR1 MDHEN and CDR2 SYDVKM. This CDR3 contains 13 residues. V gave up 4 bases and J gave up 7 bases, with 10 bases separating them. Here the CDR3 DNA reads TGTGCCAGCAGTTCAGGGGTGGGCGGGGAGCTGTTTTTT. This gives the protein CASSSGVGGELFF. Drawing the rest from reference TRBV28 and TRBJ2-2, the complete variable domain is DVKVTQSSRYLVKRTGEKVFLECVQDMDHENMFWYRQDPGLGLRLIYFSYDVKMKEKGDIPEGYSVSREKKERFSLILESASTNQTSMYLCASSSGVGGELFFGEGSRLTVL.

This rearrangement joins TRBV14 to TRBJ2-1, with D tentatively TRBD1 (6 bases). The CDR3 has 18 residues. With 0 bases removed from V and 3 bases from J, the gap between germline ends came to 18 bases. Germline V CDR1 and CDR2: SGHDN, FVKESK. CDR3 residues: CASSQDSMAGDIYNEQFF. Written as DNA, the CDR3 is TGTGCCAGCAGCCAAGATAGTATGGCAGGGGATATCTACAATGAGCAGTTCTTC. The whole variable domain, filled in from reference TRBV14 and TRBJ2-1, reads EAGVTQFPSHSVIEKGQTVTLRCDPISGHDNLYWYRRVMGKEIKFLLHFVKESKQDESGMPNNRFLAERTGGTYSTLKVQPAELEDSGVYFCASSQDSMAGDIYNEQFFGPGTRLTVL.

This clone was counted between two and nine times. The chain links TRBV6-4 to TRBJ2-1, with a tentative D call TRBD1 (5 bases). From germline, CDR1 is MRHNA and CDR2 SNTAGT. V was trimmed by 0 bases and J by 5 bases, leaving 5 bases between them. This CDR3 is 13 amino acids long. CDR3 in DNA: TGTGCCAGCAGTGACTCGGACAACAATGAGCAGTTCTTC. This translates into CASSDSDNNEQFF.

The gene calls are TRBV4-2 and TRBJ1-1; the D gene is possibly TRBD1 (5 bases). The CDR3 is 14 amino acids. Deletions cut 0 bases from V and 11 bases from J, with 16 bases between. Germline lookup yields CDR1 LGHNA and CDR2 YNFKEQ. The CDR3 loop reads CASSQEGPRGHAFF. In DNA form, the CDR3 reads TGTGCCAGCAGCCAAGAGGGACCCCGAGGTCATGCTTTCTTT.

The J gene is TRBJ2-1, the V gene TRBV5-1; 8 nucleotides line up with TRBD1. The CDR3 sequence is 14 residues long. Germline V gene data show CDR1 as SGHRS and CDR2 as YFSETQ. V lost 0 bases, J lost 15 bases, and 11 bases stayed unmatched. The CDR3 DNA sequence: TGCGCCAGCAGCTTGGGGCAGGGGGCGGGTTTTTCGTTCTTC. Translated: CASSLGQGAGFSFF.

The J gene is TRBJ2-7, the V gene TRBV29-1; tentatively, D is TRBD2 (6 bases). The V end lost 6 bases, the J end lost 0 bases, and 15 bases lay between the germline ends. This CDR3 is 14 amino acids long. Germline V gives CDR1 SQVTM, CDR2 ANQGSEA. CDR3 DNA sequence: TGCAGCGTGGCTCTGGCGGGAAGCTCCTACGAGCAGTACTTC. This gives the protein CSVALAGSSYEQYF.

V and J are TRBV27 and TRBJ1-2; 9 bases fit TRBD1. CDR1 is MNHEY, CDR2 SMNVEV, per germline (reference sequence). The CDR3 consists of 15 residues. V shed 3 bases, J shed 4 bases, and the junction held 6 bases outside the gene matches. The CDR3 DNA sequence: TGTGCCAGCAGTTTTACAGGGGGCCTGGGCTATGGCTACACCTTC. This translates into CASSFTGGLGYGYTF.

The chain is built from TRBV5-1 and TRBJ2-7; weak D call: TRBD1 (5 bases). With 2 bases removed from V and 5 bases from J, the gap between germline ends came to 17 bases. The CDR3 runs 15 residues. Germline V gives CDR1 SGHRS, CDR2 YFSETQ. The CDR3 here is CASSFTGQPEHEQYF. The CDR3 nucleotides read TGCGCCAGCAGCTTTACCGGACAACCCGAACACGAGCAGTACTTC. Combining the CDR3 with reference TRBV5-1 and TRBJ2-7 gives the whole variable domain KAGVTQTPRYLIKTRGQQVTLSCSPISGHRSVSWYQQTPGQGLQFLFEYFSETQRNKGNFPGRFSGRQFSNSRSEMNVSTLELGDSALYLCASSFTGQPEHEQYFGPGTRLTVT.

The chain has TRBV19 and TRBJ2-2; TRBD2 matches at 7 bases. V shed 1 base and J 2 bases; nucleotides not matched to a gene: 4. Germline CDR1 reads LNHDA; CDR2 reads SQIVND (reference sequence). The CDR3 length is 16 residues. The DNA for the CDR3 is TGTGCCAGTAGTATAGTTCCAGCGGGAAACACCGGGGAGCTGTTTTTT. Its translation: CASSIVPAGNTGELFF.

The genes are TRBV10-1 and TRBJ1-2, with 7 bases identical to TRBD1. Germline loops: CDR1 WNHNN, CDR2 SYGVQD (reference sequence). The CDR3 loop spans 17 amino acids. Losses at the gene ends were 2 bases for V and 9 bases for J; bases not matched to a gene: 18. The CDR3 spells CASSEPDRAPAPKRYTF. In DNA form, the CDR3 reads TGCGCCAGCAGTGAGCCCGACAGGGCACCAGCCCCTAAGCGCTACACCTTC.

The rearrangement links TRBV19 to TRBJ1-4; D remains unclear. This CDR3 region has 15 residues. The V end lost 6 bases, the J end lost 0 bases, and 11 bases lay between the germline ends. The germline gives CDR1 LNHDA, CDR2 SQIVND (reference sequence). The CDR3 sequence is CASSTQEATNEKLFF. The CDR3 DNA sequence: TGTGCCAGTAGCACCCAGGAAGCAACTAATGAAAAACTGTTTTTT.

The CDR3 DNA reads as TGTGCCAGTAGTTCCAATCGACAGGTCACCGGGGAGCTGTTTTTT. Protein sequence: CASSSNRQVTGELFF. The V gene is TRBV19, the J gene TRBJ2-2; possible D gene TRBD1, 6 bases. From germline, CDR1 is LNHDA and CDR2 SQIVND (reference sequence). V dropped 5 bases and J dropped 4 bases, with 14 bases sitting between them. This CDR3 region has 15 residues. Drawing the rest from reference TRBV19 and TRBJ2-2, the complete variable domain is DGGITQSPKYLFRKEGQNVTLSCEQNLNHDAMYWYRQDPGQGLRLIYYSQIVNDFQKGDIAEGYSVSREKKESFPLTVTSAQKNPTAFYLCASSSNRQVTGELFFGEGSRLTVL.

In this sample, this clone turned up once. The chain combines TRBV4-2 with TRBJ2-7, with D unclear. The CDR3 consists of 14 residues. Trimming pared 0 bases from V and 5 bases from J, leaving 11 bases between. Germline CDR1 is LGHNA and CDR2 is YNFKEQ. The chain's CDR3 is CASSQESEANEQYF. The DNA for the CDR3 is TGTGCCAGCAGCCAAGAAAGTGAGGCGAACGAGCAGTACTTC.

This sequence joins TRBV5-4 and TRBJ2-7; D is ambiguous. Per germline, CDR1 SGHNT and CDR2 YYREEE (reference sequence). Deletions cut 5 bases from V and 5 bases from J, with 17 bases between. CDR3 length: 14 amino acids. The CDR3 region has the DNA TGTGCCAGCAGGCTGAGGACCTCGCTCGACGAGCAGTACTTC. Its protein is CASRLRTSLDEQYF.

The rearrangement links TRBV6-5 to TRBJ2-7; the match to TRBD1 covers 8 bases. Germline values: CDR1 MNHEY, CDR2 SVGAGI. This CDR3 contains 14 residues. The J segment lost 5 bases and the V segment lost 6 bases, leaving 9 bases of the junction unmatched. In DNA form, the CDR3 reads TGTGCCAGCAGCCAGACAGGGGACCACAACGAGCAGTACTTC. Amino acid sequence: CASSQTGDHNEQYF.

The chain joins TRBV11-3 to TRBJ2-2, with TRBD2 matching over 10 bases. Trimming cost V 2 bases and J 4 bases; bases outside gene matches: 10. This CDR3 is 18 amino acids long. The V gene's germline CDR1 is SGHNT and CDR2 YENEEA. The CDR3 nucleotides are TGTGCCAGCAGCTTACTCACTCTAGCGGGAGCTGGCACCGGGGAGCTGTTTTTT. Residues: CASSLLTLAGAGTGELFF.